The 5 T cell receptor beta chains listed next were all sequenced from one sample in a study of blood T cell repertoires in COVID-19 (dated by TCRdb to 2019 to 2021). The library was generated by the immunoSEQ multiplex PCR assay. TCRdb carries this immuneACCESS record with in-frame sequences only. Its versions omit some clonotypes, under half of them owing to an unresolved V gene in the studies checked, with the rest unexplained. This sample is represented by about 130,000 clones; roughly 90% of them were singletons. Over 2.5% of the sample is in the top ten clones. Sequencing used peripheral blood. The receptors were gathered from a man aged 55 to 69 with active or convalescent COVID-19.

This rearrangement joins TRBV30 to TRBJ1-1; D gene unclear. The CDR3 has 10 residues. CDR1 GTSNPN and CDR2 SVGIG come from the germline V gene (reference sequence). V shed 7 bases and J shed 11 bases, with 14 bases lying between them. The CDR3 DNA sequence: TGTGCCTCGGTGCTAAGTGAGGCTTTCTTT. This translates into CASVLSEAFF.

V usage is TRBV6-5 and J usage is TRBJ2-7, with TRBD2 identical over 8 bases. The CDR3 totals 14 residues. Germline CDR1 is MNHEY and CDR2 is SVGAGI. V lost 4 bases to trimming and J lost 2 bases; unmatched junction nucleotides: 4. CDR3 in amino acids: CASSWGLEAYEQYF. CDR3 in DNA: TGTGCCAGCAGTTGGGGACTAGAAGCCTACGAGCAGTACTTC.

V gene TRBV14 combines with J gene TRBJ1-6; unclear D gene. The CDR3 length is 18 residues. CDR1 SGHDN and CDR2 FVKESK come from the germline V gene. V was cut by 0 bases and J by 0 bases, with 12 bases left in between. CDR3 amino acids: CASSQDRTESSYNSPLHF. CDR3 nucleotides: TGTGCCAGCAGCCAAGATCGCACGGAGAGCTCCTATAATTCACCCCTCCACTTT. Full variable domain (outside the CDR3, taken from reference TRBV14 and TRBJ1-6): EAGVTQFPSHSVIEKGQTVTLRCDPISGHDNLYWYRRVMGKEIKFLLHFVKESKQDESGMPNNRFLAERTGGTYSTLKVQPAELEDSGVYFCASSQDRTESSYNSPLHFGNGTRLTVT.

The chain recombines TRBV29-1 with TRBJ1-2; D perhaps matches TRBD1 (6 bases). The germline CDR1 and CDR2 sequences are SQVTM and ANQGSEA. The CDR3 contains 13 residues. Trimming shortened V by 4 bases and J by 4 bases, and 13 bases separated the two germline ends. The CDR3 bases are TGCAGCGTTGTTAGGGGCAGGGGCTATGGCTACACCTTC. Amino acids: CSVVRGRGYGYTF.

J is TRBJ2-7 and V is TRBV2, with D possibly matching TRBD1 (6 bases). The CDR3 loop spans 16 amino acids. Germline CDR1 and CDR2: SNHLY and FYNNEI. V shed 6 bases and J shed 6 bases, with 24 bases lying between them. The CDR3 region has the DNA TGTGCCAGCAGCCACAGGGTAGGAAACAGTAAAGGCGAGCAGTACTTC. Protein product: CASSHRVGNSKGEQYF.